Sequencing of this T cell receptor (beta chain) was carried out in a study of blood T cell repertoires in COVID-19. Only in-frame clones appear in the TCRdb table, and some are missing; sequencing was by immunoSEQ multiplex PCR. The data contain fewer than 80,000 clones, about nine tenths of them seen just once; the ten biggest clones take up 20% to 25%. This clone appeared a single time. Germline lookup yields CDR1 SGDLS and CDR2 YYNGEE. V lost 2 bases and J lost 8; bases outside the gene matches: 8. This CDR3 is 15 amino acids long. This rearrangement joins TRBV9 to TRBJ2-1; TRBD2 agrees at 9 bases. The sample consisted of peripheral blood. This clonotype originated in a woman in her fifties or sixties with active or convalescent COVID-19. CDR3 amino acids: CASSVRSGTSYEQFF. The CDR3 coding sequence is TGTGCCAGCAGCGTCCGATCCGGGACTAGCTATGAGCAGTTCTTC.